The 29 T cell receptor beta chains presented below share a single source sample, sequenced in a study of response to subunit inactivated influenza vaccine. TCRdb re-analysed the RT-PCR reads in MiXCR, keeping a single row per CDR3 protein. The sample lists some 850,000 distinct CDR3 sequences; around 18% were seen once. Sequenced here: PBMCs from blood, sampled around 5 days after vaccination. The receptors originated from a man aged 45-65 years who received an inactivated influenza vaccine.

The table lists this clonotype with a few counts. The chain couples TRBV4-1 to TRBJ2-2, with D perhaps TRBD1 or TRBD2 (6 bases each). Per germline, CDR1 MGHRA and CDR2 YSYEKL. The V and J ends lost 3 bases and 3 bases respectively, with 8 bases between them. The CDR3 has 14 amino acids. The CDR3 loop reads CASSHGGHTGELFF. The CDR3 nucleotides are TGCGCCAGCAGCCATGGGGGGCACACCGGGGAGCTGTTTTTT.

This clonotype was detected ten times or more. The chain joins TRBV7-2 to TRBJ2-5; 8 bases line up with TRBD2. After removal of 1 base from V and 4 bases from J, the junction contained 2 bases not matched to a gene. Germline V gene data show CDR1 as SGHTA and CDR2 as FQGNSA. The CDR3 is 14 residues long. Here the CDR3 reads CASSLVAGRETQYF. CDR3 DNA: TGTGCCAGCAGCTTAGTAGCGGGGAGAGAGACCCAGTACTTC.

The sample holds a few counts of this clonotype. J is TRBJ1-2 and V is TRBV7-2; 7 positions agree with TRBD1. Germline lookup yields CDR1 SGHTA and CDR2 FQGNSA. The CDR3 extends over 15 amino acids. V gave up 5 bases and J gave up 3 bases; unmatched junction bases: 9. CDR3 nucleotides: TGTGCCAGCAGCACCCGACAGGGTGGGGACTATGGCTACACCTTC. As protein: CASSTRQGGDYGYTF.

The chain combines TRBV29-1 with TRBJ2-7, with TRBD1 identical over 7 bases. Germline lookup yields CDR1 SQVTM and CDR2 ANQGSEA. The trim removed 6 bases at V and 7 bases at J, leaving 9 bases unmatched. This CDR3 comprises 12 residues. CDR3 in amino acids: CSVSRDRGEQYF. CDR3 nucleotides: TGCAGCGTGAGCCGGGACAGAGGAGAGCAGTACTTC.

This clonotype was seen only a few times. This chain joins TRBV28 and TRBJ1-1; TRBD1 is a possible D gene (6 bases). Germline CDR1 is MDHEN and CDR2 is SYDVKM. V lost 5 bases to trimming and J lost 1 base, with 14 bases between them. This CDR3 spans 15 amino acids. The CDR3 nucleotides read TGTGCCAGCAGTAACAACAGGGACGGGAACACTGAAGCTTTCTTT. Amino acids: CASSNNRDGNTEAFF.

The table lists this clonotype with a few counts. The rearrangement links TRBV10-3 to TRBJ2-7, with D perhaps TRBD2 (6 bases). The CDR3 spans 15 residues. Germline CDR1 reads ENHRY; CDR2 reads SYGVKD. Trimming pared 0 bases from V and 0 bases from J, leaving 9 bases between. CDR3 nucleotides: TGTGCCATCAGTGAGTCGACGGGGGTCTCCTACGAGCAGTACTTC. Its protein is CAISESTGVSYEQYF.

Only a few counts were recorded for this clonotype. This chain connects TRBV12-3 or TRBV12-4 to TRBJ2-1; 8 bases line up with TRBD1. With 2 bases clipped from V and 8 bases from J, the junction kept 8 bases outside the gene matches. The CDR3 runs 15 residues. The CDR3 bases are TGTGCCAGCAGTTTATTAGGACAGGGATTCGATGAGCAGTTCTTC. This translates into CASSLLGQGFDEQFF.

This sequence joins TRBV5-1 and TRBJ2-3; D might be TRBD2 (6 bases). Trimming pared 1 base from V and 2 bases from J, leaving 17 bases between. CDR1 SGHRS and CDR2 YFSETQ come from the germline V gene. The CDR3 is 17 amino acids. CDR3 sequence: CASSLTSGVISTDTQYF. The DNA for the CDR3 is TGCGCCAGCAGCTTGACGTCGGGGGTTATCTCCACAGATACGCAGTATTTT.

This chain uses TRBV10-3 with TRBJ2-2; 10 bases fit TRBD2. The CDR3 has 16 amino acids. The J segment lost 0 bases and the V segment lost 3 bases, leaving 1 base of the junction unmatched. Germline loops: CDR1 ENHRY, CDR2 SYGVKD. The CDR3 DNA follows: TGTGCCATCAGTGATCTAGCGGGGGCGAACACCGGGGAGCTGTTTTTT. This gives the protein CAISDLAGANTGELFF.

Only a few counts were recorded for this clonotype. The chain is built from TRBV6-2 or TRBV6-3 and TRBJ1-5; D is unresolved. This CDR3 has 13 residues. Germline CDR1 is MNHEY and CDR2 is SVGEGT. Trimming stripped 6 bases from V and 7 bases from J, with 13 bases between. CDR3 amino acids: CASSLSQPQPQHF. CDR3 bases: TGTGCCAGCAGCTTGTCCCAACCCCAGCCCCAGCATTTT.

This clonotype was counted a few times. The chain carries TRBV5-5 and TRBJ2-5; 7 nucleotides match TRBD2. V trimming: 3 bases; J trimming: 1 base; junction bases outside the gene matches: 9. There are 16 residues in the CDR3. Germline V lookup: CDR1 SGHKS, CDR2 YYEKEE (reference sequence). CDR3: CASSSGGFGAQETQYF. CDR3 coding DNA: TGTGCCAGCAGCTCGGGAGGCTTCGGGGCCCAAGAGACCCAGTACTTC.

This clonotype was recorded at least ten times. The CDR3 loop is CSAREGRESSFF. In DNA, the CDR3 is TGCAGTGCTAGAGAGGGGCGGGAGAGCAGTTTCTTC. V usage is TRBV20-1 and J usage is TRBJ2-1; TRBD2 matches at 7 bases. Per the germline V gene, CDR1 is DFQATT and CDR2 is SNEGSKA (reference sequence). The CDR3 spans 12 residues. The junction had 9 bases not matched to a gene; V was cut back by 0 bases and J by 16 bases.

This clonotype has a handful of counts. This sequence joins TRBV20-1 and TRBJ2-5; D is undetermined. Germline V gene sequence: CDR1 DFQATT, CDR2 SNEGSKA (reference sequence). The CDR3 runs to 15 residues. Trimming removed 2 bases from V and 1 base from J, with 14 bases in between. CDR3 sequence: CSARKPGGIQETQYF. In DNA, the CDR3 is TGCAGTGCTAGAAAGCCGGGCGGCATCCAAGAGACCCAGTACTTC.

This clonotype was picked up a small number of times. The rearrangement uses TRBV20-1 and TRBJ1-2; TRBD1 aligns across 7 bases. CDR1 is DFQATT, CDR2 SNEGSKA, per germline (reference sequence). The CDR3 has 13 residues. CDR3 DNA: TGCTACCCAGGGACAGCACTTAACTATGGCTACACCTTC. Protein: CYPGTALNYGYTF.

Only a few counts were recorded for this clonotype. The chain carries TRBV29-1 and TRBJ2-4, with 9 nucleotides matching TRBD1. CDR3 length: 14 amino acids. The junction had 12 bases not matched to a gene; V was cut back by 7 bases and J by 8 bases. CDR1 is SQVTM, CDR2 ANQGSEA, per germline. The DNA of the CDR3 is TGCAGCGCAGACATACAGGGGGCTCGGGACATTCAGTACTTC. Translated, it gives CSADIQGARDIQYF.

V gene TRBV29-1 combines with J gene TRBJ2-3, with 9 bases aligning to TRBD2. V lost 0 bases, J lost 2 bases, and 9 bases stayed unmatched. Germline lookup yields CDR1 SQVTM and CDR2 ANQGSEA. The CDR3 is 17 residues long. CDR3 in DNA: TGCAGCGTTGAAGATCTCGGTGGCGGGGGGGTCACAGATACGCAGTATTTT. This gives the protein CSVEDLGGGGVTDTQYF.

This clonotype showed up just a few times. V and J are TRBV6-2 or TRBV6-3 and TRBJ2-1; no firm D call. V was clipped by 0 bases and J by 12 bases, with 12 bases between them. Per the germline V gene, CDR1 is MNHEY and CDR2 is SVGEGT. The CDR3 loop spans 13 amino acids. CDR3 loop: CASSYSRLPRQFF. The CDR3 DNA reads as TGTGCCAGCAGTTACTCGAGACTCCCCCGGCAGTTCTTC.

The gene calls are TRBV6-5 and TRBJ2-7; D may match TRBD1 or TRBD2 (5 bases each). The ends were cut back, 1 base at V and 4 bases at J, with 11 bases in the middle. In germline, CDR1 is MNHEY, CDR2 SVGAGI. The CDR3 runs to 14 residues. The CDR3 region has the DNA TGTGCCAGCAGTTACTGGCAGGGACGTTACGAGCAGTACTTC. Translating gives CASSYWQGRYEQYF.

The V gene is TRBV10-3, the J gene TRBJ1-1, with D tentatively TRBD1 (5 bases). The CDR3 runs to 18 residues. V gave up 6 bases and J gave up 1 base, with 24 bases separating them. Germline CDR1 ENHRY, CDR2 SYGVKD. The CDR3 here is CAISDRSEDDSTNTEAFF. In nucleotides, the CDR3 is TGTGCCATCAGCGATCGAAGTGAAGACGACAGCACGAACACTGAAGCTTTCTTT.

This clonotype was seen more than once but under ten times. The genes are TRBV25-1 and TRBJ2-3; unclear D gene. V gave up 6 bases and J gave up 4 bases, with 11 bases separating them. Germline loops: CDR1 MGHDK, CDR2 SYGVNS. The CDR3 consists of 13 residues. The CDR3 coding sequence is TGTGCCAGCAGGCCGCCCGTTGCAGATACGCAGTATTTT. Translation gives CASRPPVADTQYF.

The rearrangement uses TRBV20-1 and TRBJ2-3; 7 bases match TRBD2. The CDR3 spans 15 residues. Germline V gene sequence: CDR1 DFQATT, CDR2 SNEGSKA (reference sequence). V trimming: 0 bases; J trimming: 4 bases; junction bases outside the gene matches: 7. CDR3 in amino acids: CSARDGAGVADTQYF. The CDR3 bases are TGCAGTGCTAGAGATGGGGCGGGAGTGGCAGATACGCAGTATTTT.

This chain links TRBV28 with TRBJ2-1, with a possible D match to TRBD1 (6 bases). Trimming removed 6 bases at V and 3 bases at J, with 12 bases between. CDR3 length: 14 amino acids. The germline V gene encodes CDR1 MDHEN and CDR2 SYDVKM. Here the CDR3 reads CASSKQGFYNEQFF. DNA of the CDR3: TGTGCCAGCAGCAAGCAGGGGTTCTACAATGAGCAGTTCTTC. Variable domain in full (rest from reference TRBV28 and TRBJ2-1): DVKVTQSSRYLVKRTGEKVFLECVQDMDHENMFWYRQDPGLGLRLIYFSYDVKMKEKGDIPEGYSVSREKKERFSLILESASTNQTSMYLCASSKQGFYNEQFFGPGTRLTVL.

The table lists this clonotype with a few counts. The chain recombines TRBV6-2 or TRBV6-3 with TRBJ2-1; 11 bases are shared with TRBD2. Trimming took 6 bases from V and 4 from J; bases not matched to a gene: 8. The CDR3 runs to 16 residues. In germline, CDR1 is MNHEY, CDR2 SVGEGT. CDR3 sequence reads: CASSLAGGPRYNEQFF. For the CDR3, the DNA is TGTGCCAGCAGCTTAGCGGGAGGGCCAAGGTACAATGAGCAGTTCTTC.

This clonotype turned up a few times. The rearrangement uses TRBV7-2 and TRBJ1-1; 8 nucleotides agree with TRBD1. Germline V gene lookup returns CDR1 SGHTA and CDR2 FQGNSA. The CDR3 loop spans 13 amino acids. The junction had 4 bases not matched to a gene; V was cut back by 4 bases and J by 6 bases. The CDR3 here is CASSWTGNPEAFF. DNA for the CDR3: TGTGCCAGCAGCTGGACAGGGAATCCTGAAGCTTTCTTT.

The V call is TRBV27, the J call TRBJ2-7, with D perhaps TRBD1 (6 bases). V lost 4 bases and J 5 bases, leaving 18 bases between the germline ends. Germline CDR1 MNHEY, CDR2 SMNVEV (reference sequence). The CDR3 is 15 amino acids. The CDR3 sequence: CASSYLPNRAHEQYF. The CDR3 DNA is TGTGCCAGCAGTTACCTCCCTAACAGGGCCCACGAGCAGTACTTC.

The V gene is TRBV7-3, the J gene TRBJ1-1; 7 nucleotides agree with TRBD1. The germline CDR1 and CDR2 sequences are SGHTA and FQGTGA. CDR3 size: 13 residues. V was pared by 5 bases and J by 5 bases, with 5 bases of the junction left unmatched. Here the CDR3 reads CASSQDRQTEAFF. CDR3 nucleotides: TGTGCCAGCAGCCAGGACAGGCAAACTGAAGCTTTCTTT.

The chain carries TRBV12-3 or TRBV12-4 and TRBJ2-3; 14 positions agree with TRBD2. The CDR3 extends over 15 amino acids. With 7 bases clipped from V and 7 bases from J, the junction kept 7 bases outside the gene matches. The DNA for the CDR3 is TGTGCCAGCACCCCGACTAGCGGGGGGGCATATACGCAGTATTTT. It yields the protein CASTPTSGGAYTQYF.

The rearrangement links TRBV6-5 to TRBJ2-4; weak D call: TRBD2 (7 bases). The germline gives CDR1 MNHEY, CDR2 SVGAGI. CDR3 size: 15 residues. Trimming removed 2 bases at V and 6 bases at J, with 14 bases between. In DNA form, the CDR3 reads TGTGCCAGCAGTTACCGCCGGGGGGCGGGAAACATTCAGTACTTC. It specifies CASSYRRGAGNIQYF.

J is TRBJ2-1 and V is TRBV4-1, with D perhaps being TRBD1 or TRBD2 (5 bases each). The V and J ends lost 0 bases and 5 bases respectively, with 32 bases between them. The germline CDR1 and CDR2 sequences are MGHRA and YSYEKL. This CDR3 is 22 amino acids long. The CDR3 protein is CASSQDPPPRGLRALRDNEQFF. The CDR3 DNA is TGCGCCAGCAGCCAAGACCCCCCACCGAGGGGCCTTCGGGCTTTACGCGACAATGAGCAGTTCTTC.